This TCR beta chain was retrieved from a study of response to subunit inactivated influenza vaccine. This clonotype was found many times. TCRdb reprocessed the RT-PCR reads via MiXCR and lists one record per CDR3 protein. This repertoire shows around 600,000 distinct CDR3 sequences, about 11% found once; its top ten account for 8% to 13%. These sequences were also reported in another study, on T cells expressing NK-cell markers. This second report adds: UMIs were included in TCR beta cDNA generated by 5'RACE template switching. About six of the donors carried dominant NKG2C+ clonotypes that took up 1.0-7.0% of their CD8+ T cells. One observes that, in a few donors, these clonotypes were also the leading ones within the CD3+CD56-NKG2C+ fraction.

Sequencing was performed on PBMCs from blood, taken on the day of vaccination. The receptor was isolated from a man aged 45 to 65 who received an inactivated influenza vaccine.

This chain's CDR3 is CASSVGGNQETQYF. The CDR3 DNA reads TGTGCCAGCAGCGTCGGGGGGAATCAAGAGACCCAGTACTTC. The chain links TRBV11-1 to TRBJ2-5, with 7 bases lining up with TRBD2. Trimming removed 5 bases from V and 2 bases from J; junction bases left unmatched: 5. Per the germline V gene, CDR1 is SGHAT and CDR2 is FQDESV (reference sequence). This CDR3 has 14 residues.